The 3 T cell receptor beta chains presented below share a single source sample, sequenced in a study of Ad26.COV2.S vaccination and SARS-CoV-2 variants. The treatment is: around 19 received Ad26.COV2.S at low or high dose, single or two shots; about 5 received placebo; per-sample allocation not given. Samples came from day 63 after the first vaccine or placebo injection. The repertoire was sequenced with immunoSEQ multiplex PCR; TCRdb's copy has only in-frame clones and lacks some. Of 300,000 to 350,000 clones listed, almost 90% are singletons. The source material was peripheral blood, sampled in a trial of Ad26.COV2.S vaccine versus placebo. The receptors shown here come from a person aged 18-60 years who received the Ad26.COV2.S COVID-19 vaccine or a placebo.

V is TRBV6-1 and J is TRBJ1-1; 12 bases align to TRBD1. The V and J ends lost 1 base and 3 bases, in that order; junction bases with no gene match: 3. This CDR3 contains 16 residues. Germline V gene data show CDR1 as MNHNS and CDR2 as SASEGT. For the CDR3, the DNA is TGTGCCAGCAGTGAAGGGGACAGGGGGCTTTACACTGAAGCTTTCTTT. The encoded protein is CASSEGDRGLYTEAFF.

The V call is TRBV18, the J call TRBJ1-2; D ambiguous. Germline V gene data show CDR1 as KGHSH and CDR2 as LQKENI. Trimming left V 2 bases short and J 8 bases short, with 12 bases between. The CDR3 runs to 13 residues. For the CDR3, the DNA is TGTGCCAGCTCACCAGACTGGTCAAGAGGCTACACCTTC. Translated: CASSPDWSRGYTF.

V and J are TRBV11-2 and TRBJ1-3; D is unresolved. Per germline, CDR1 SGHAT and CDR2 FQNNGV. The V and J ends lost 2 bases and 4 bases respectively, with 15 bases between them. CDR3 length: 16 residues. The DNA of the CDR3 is TGTGCCAGCAGCTTACCCTTTAGGGTATCCGGAAACACCATATATTTT. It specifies CASSLPFRVSGNTIYF.